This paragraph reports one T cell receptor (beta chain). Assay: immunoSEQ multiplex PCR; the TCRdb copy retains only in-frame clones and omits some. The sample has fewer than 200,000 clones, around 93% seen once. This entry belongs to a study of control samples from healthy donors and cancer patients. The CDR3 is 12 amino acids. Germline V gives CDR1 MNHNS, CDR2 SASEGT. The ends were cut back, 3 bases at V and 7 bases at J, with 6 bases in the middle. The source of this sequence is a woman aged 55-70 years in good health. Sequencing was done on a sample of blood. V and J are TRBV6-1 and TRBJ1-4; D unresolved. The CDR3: CASSEAREKLFF. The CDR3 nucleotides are TGTGCCAGCAGTGAGGCGCGTGAAAAACTGTTTTTT.